The following is a TCR beta chain sequence with its context. The antigen is unknown. Semi-nested PCR with Nested Universal Primer A followed constant-region reverse priming of full-length variable regions. TCRdb fed the 5' RACE reads into MiXCR, producing one record per CDR3 protein. The sample holds about 57,000 distinct CDR3 sequences, 26% seen once. Tregs were sorted as CD4+CD25+CD127-/low cells. Regarding the study as a whole: Tumor Treg TCRs overlapped most with tumor naive CD4+ cells. Tumor memory CD4+ T cell TCR gene usage was found to cluster with blood and lymph node memory CD4+ cells and with lymph node naive CD4+ cells. The larger-cohort validation was restricted to a single TCR beta V-J rearrangement rather than whole repertoires.

This TCR came from a female donor with breast cancer. Sequencing was done on a sample of tumor-infiltrating Tregs sorted from the breast tumor.

CDR3 in DNA: TGTGCCAGCAACCGGGAACAGGGGAATGGCTACACCTTC. Its translation: CASNREQGNGYTF. The chain carries TRBV7-2 and TRBJ1-2; 7 bases are a match to TRBD1. Losses at the gene ends were 7 bases for V and 6 bases for J; bases not matched to a gene: 8. The CDR3 is made up of 13 amino acids. Germline V CDR1 and CDR2: SGHTA, FQGNSA.